Reported below is one TCR beta chain. Its antigen remains unidentified. Mismatch with germline at one junction end may stem from a read error. The data belong to a study of siplizumab effects on memory and regulatory T cells. The study's findings and limits: Memory cells that were CD4+ and unstimulated gave rise to alloreactive sequences, which siplizumab significantly reduced.

The length of the CDR3 is 16 residues. The germline gives CDR1 SEHNR, CDR2 FQNEAQ (reference sequence). The data were produced by immunoSEQ multiplex PCR, yet TCRdb's version contains in-frame clones alone and is incomplete. Among just under 85,000 clones listed, 80% to 90% were seen once. The sequence came from a human donor in good health. V and J are TRBV7-9 and TRBJ2-6; TRBD2 aligns across 9 bases. The sample taken for sequencing was Tregs sorted from blood. The CDR3 spells CASSIAGVSGANVLTF. The CDR3 nucleotides are TGTGCCAGCAGCATAGCGGGGGTCTCTGGGGCCAACGTCCTGACTTTC.